This is a list of T cell receptor beta chains from one sample in a study of beta chain features in type 1 diabetes. Using immunoSEQ multiplex PCR, the repertoire was profiled, and TCRdb retains in-frame clones only, with some absent. The table has 450,000 to 550,000 clones, approximately 31% seen once. What was sequenced was naive CD4+ T cells from blood. The source of these receptors is a man aged 18 to 29 in good health. The CDR3 runs from the conserved cysteine through the conserved F or W. D genes are given only for firm matches. Not all rows give a size; the values are once, few, many and, for expanded clones, a class.

TRBV5-1	NA	14	TRBJ2-1	NA	TGCGCCAGTACTCCCTCATCCTCCTACAATGAGCAGTTCTTC	CASTPSSSYNEQFF
TRBV10-3	TRBD2	16	TRBJ2-1	NA	TGTGCCATCAGTGAGTCGGGTAGCGGGGCCTACAATGAGCAGTTCTTC	CAISESGSGAYNEQFF
TRBV29-1	TRBD2	14	TRBJ2-1	few	TGCAGCGGTCAAAGCGGGAGGGCGCCTTATGAGCAGTTCTTC	CSGQSGRAPYEQFF
TRBV5-1	NA	15	TRBJ2-1	NA	TGCGCCAGCAGCTTGGAAGCGGGCCCTTCGGATGAGCAGTTCTTC	CASSLEAGPSDEQFF
TRBV7-9	NA	16	TRBJ2-7	NA	TGTGCCAGCAGCCCGTGGGGCAGGGGCGACTTATACGAGCAGTACTTC	CASSPWGRGDLYEQYF
TRBV5-6	NA	15	TRBJ2-4	few	TGTGCCAGCAGCCTGGGACATCTAGCCAAAAACATTCAGTACTTC	CASSLGHLAKNIQYF
TRBV27	NA	15	TRBJ2-1	NA	TGTGCCAGCAGTTTGTTGGCTAGGCTCTACAATGAGCAGTTCTTC	CASSLLARLYNEQFF
TRBV29-1	NA	13	TRBJ2-2	NA	TGCAGCGTTGAAGAACAGGGCGGCGGGGAGCTGTTTTTT	CSVEEQGGGELFF
TRBV30	NA	11	TRBJ2-7	few	TGTGCCTGGAGTCGCAACTACGAGCAGTACTTC	CAWSRNYEQYF
TRBV5-1	NA	13	TRBJ2-1	NA	TGCGCCAGCGGTAAGGGGAGCTACAATGAGCAGTTCTTC	CASGKGSYNEQFF
TRBV15	NA	13	TRBJ1-1	NA	TGTGCCACCAGCAGAGATCAGAACACTGAAGCTTTCTTT	CATSRDQNTEAFF
TRBV6-6	TRBD2	16	TRBJ2-1	NA	TGTGCCAGCAGTCTCTACGGGACTAGCGGGAGCAATGAGCAGTTCTTC	CASSLYGTSGSNEQFF
TRBV9	TRBD1	15	TRBJ2-1	few	TGTGCCAGCAGCGTAGCTAGGACAGGGTCTAATGAGCAGTTCTTC	CASSVARTGSNEQFF
TRBV5-4	NA	14	TRBJ2-3	few	TGTGCCAGCAGCTTGGACTGGAGCACAGATACGCAGTATTTT	CASSLDWSTDTQYF
TRBV7-6	TRBD1	18	TRBJ2-5	NA	TGTGCCAGCAGCCACAGAAACGTGGGGACAGGTCTGTGGGAGACCCAGTACTTC	CASSHRNVGTGLWETQYF
TRBV7-9	NA	13	TRBJ2-5	NA	TGTGCCAGCAGGAGCAGGGTAGAAGAGACCCAGTACTTC	CASRSRVEETQYF
TRBV29-1	NA	13	TRBJ1-4	NA	TGCAGCGTCTCAGGGAGGACTAATGAAAAACTGTTTTTT	CSVSGRTNEKLFF
TRBV6-5	TRBD2	14	TRBJ2-3	few	TGTGCCAGCAGTCTTAGCGGGAGGGCCACTACGCAGTATTTT	CASSLSGRATTQYF
TRBV29-1	TRBD2	11	TRBJ2-5	NA	TGCAGCGGATGGGGGGGATCGACCCAGTACTTC	CSGWGGSTQYF
TRBV28	TRBD1	14	TRBJ1-1	NA	TGTGCCAGCAGTTGGACAGGGAGGAACGGTGAAGCTTTCTTT	CASSWTGRNGEAFF
TRBV29-1	TRBD2	15	TRBJ2-7	NA	TGCAGCGTTACGGGACTAGCGGGAGGGCCCTACGAGCAGTACTTC	CSVTGLAGGPYEQYF
TRBV4-1	TRBD1	15	TRBJ2-3	few	TGCGCCAGCAGCCCAATAGGGGGCGCGGTAGATACGCAGTATTTT	CASSPIGGAVDTQYF
TRBV7-2	TRBD2	19	TRBJ2-1	few	TGTGCCAGCAGCTTACGAGCCTCGACTAGCGGGAGTGGGTACAATGAGCAGTTCTTC	CASSLRASTSGSGYNEQFF
TRBV30	TRBD1	14	TRBJ2-3	few	TGTGCCTTGGCTAGGGGGCTGAGCACCGATACGCAGTATTTT	CALARGLSTDTQYF
TRBV5-6	NA	13	TRBJ2-3	NA	TGTGCCAGCAGCTTGGATGCCACAGATACGCAGTATTTT	CASSLDATDTQYF
TRBV28	NA	13	TRBJ1-2	NA	TGTGCCAGCAGCGAAGACCCCCTCGGCGGCTACACCTTC	CASSEDPLGGYTF
TRBV29-1	NA	12	TRBJ1-1	NA	TGCAGCGTCTCCAGGTCGAACACTGAAGCTTTCTTT	CSVSRSNTEAFF
TRBV5-6	NA	14	TRBJ2-7	NA	TGTGCCAGCAGAAGGGTGGGCTTCTCCTACGAGCAGTACTTC	CASRRVGFSYEQYF
TRBV29-1	NA	12	TRBJ2-7	NA	TGCAGCGTTGAAGATCGGGGGTACGAGCAGTACTTC	CSVEDRGYEQYF
TRBV5-1	NA	14	TRBJ2-5	few	TGCGCCAGCAGTTTCGGGAGTAGACAAGAGACCCAGTACTTC	CASSFGSRQETQYF
TRBV5-1	TRBD2	13	TRBJ2-5	few	TGCGCCAGCAGTGGGACTAGCCTGGAGACCCAGTACTTC	CASSGTSLETQYF
TRBV30	NA	13	TRBJ1-4	NA	TGTGCCTGGTCCGGAGTAGCGGGTGAAAAACTGTTTTTT	CAWSGVAGEKLFF
TRBV7-2	TRBD1	14	TRBJ2-5	few	TGTGCCAGCAGCGCCTCGACAGGGGTCGAGACCCAGTACTTC	CASSASTGVETQYF
TRBV19	TRBD2	15	TRBJ2-1	NA	TGTGCCAGTAGCCTCGGCCTAGCGGGGTACAATGAGCAGTTCTTC	CASSLGLAGYNEQFF
TRBV27	TRBD2	14	TRBJ2-7	few	TGTGCCAGCCGCTCGAGCGGGAGGGCCTACGAGCAGTACTTC	CASRSSGRAYEQYF
TRBV10-3	TRBD2	15	TRBJ2-3	few	TGTGCCATCAGCCGACTAGCGGGGCGCACAGATACGCAGTATTTT	CAISRLAGRTDTQYF
TRBV15	NA	14	TRBJ1-2	NA	TGTGCCACCAGCAGAGGAACAGGACGTTATGGCTACACCTTC	CATSRGTGRYGYTF
TRBV30	NA	11	TRBJ2-5	NA	TGTGCCTGGACAGGGTCGGAGACCCAGTACTTC	CAWTGSETQYF
TRBV27	TRBD2	15	TRBJ2-1	NA	TGTGCCAGCAGTTTAAAGCGGGAGGGCCTGGATGAGCAGTTCTTC	CASSLKREGLDEQFF
TRBV27	NA	14	TRBJ2-2	NA	TGTGCCAGCGCGACAGTAGCGAACACCGGGGAGCTGTTTTTT	CASATVANTGELFF
TRBV27	NA	13	TRBJ1-1	NA	TGTGCCAGCGAAACCGGGAGGAACACTGAAGCTTTCTTT	CASETGRNTEAFF
TRBV7-9	TRBD1	18	TRBJ2-6	few	TGTGCCAGCACCCCTCAGGGACAGGGGCTCTCTGGGGCCAACGTCCTGACTTTC	CASTPQGQGLSGANVLTF
TRBV5-4	TRBD2	14	TRBJ2-7	NA	TGTGCCAGCACAGCGGGAACCTCCTCCTACGAGCAGTACTTC	CASTAGTSSYEQYF
TRBV15	TRBD2	17	TRBJ2-1	NA	TGTGCCACCAGCAGGGATCTCGGGACTAGCGGGTACAATGAGCAGTTCTTC	CATSRDLGTSGYNEQFF
TRBV6-6	NA	16	TRBJ2-3	NA	TGTGCCAGCAGTAAATGGGCAGGTCCTAGCACAGATACGCAGTATTTT	CASSKWAGPSTDTQYF
TRBV28	NA	13	TRBJ2-7	few	TGTGCCAGCAGTCCCACTCCTGGCTACGAGCAGTACTTC	CASSPTPGYEQYF